These T cell receptor beta chains were read from a single sample in a study of response to subunit inactivated influenza vaccine. MiXCR, run by TCRdb on the RT-PCR reads, gives a single entry per CDR3 protein. This sample has roughly 780,000 distinct CDR3 sequences, with about 18% found just once. The sample in question was PBMCs from blood, obtained 5 days after vaccination. Receptors were obtained from a man aged 45-65 years who received an inactivated influenza vaccine. The conserved cysteine and the conserved F or W are not part of the CDR3 here.

CDR3: ASSKRFHQPQH
length: 11
J: TRBJ1-5
V: TRBV21-1

CDR3: ASSPRWKPNSPLH
length: 13
J: TRBJ1-6
V: TRBV7-2

CDR3: ASSSPPIWSYNEQF
length: 14
J: TRBJ2-1
V: TRBV7-3

CDR3: ASSTRTGRSYNEQF
length: 14
J: TRBJ2-1
V: TRBV7-9

CDR3: ASSSSGEGARDYEQY
length: 15
J: TRBJ2-7
V: TRBV28

CDR3: SVEEYGEAF
length: 9
J: TRBJ1-1
V: TRBV29-1

CDR3: ASSLSGLAGGRADTQY
length: 16
J: TRBJ2-3
V: TRBV6-5

CDR3: ASSRGQGPMAQH
length: 12
J: TRBJ1-5
V: TRBV4-2

CDR3: ASSQYSGSYEQY
length: 12
J: TRBJ2-7
V: TRBV7-2

CDR3: ASSQELRVANEKLF
length: 14
J: TRBJ1-4
V: TRBV4-3

CDR3: ASSPRVGTSYEQY
length: 13
J: TRBJ2-7
V: TRBV4-2

CDR3: SPKGTGLYEQY
length: 11
J: TRBJ2-7
V: TRBV20-1

CDR3: ASSFRQVGTGELF
length: 13
J: TRBJ2-2
V: TRBV5-5

CDR3: ASSPPRSGANVLT
length: 13
J: TRBJ2-6
V: TRBV18

CDR3: ASSEGLAGMNTGELF
length: 15
J: TRBJ2-2
V: TRBV25-1

CDR3: ASSQFETGELF
length: 11
J: TRBJ2-2
V: TRBV14

CDR3: ASSLGPTSSYNEQF
length: 14
J: TRBJ2-1
V: TRBV5-1

CDR3: ASSRSDLGLIY
length: 11
J: TRBJ2-4
V: TRBV12-3/TRBV12-4

CDR3: ASSYPGTTLGETQY
length: 14
J: TRBJ2-5
V: TRBV7-2

CDR3: ASSLVSGSTRYGYT
length: 14
J: TRBJ1-2
V: TRBV28

CDR3: SARVLARETQY
length: 11
J: TRBJ2-5
V: TRBV20-1

CDR3: ASRTSRQRQY
length: 10
J: .
V: TRBV2

CDR3: ASSPPGLAVYNEQF
length: 14
J: TRBJ2-1
V: TRBV12-3/TRBV12-4